A single sample gave rise to the 9 T cell receptor beta chains below, sequenced in a study of spatial heterogeneity in lung cancer. TCRdb reanalysed the 5' RACE reads using MiXCR and keeps one entry per CDR3 protein. The sample records fewer than 45,000 distinct CDR3 sequences, more than 9% being singletons. Time point of the sample: blood at routine non-recurrence follow-up after resection. Sequenced here: PBMCs, sampled at follow-up. The receptors originated from a female donor with early-stage non-small cell lung cancer.

The V gene is TRBV5-1, the J gene TRBJ2-3; 10 bases agree with TRBD2. This CDR3 is 18 amino acids long. V lost 0 bases, J lost 5 bases, and 12 bases stayed unmatched. Germline loops: CDR1 SGHRS, CDR2 YFSETQ. This CDR3 is CASSLALSVGTSEDTQYF. For the CDR3, the DNA is TGCGCCAGCAGCTTGGCCTTAAGTGTGGGGACTAGCGAAGATACGCAGTATTTT.

This clonotype was counted between two and nine times. The CDR3 nucleotides read TGTGCCAGCCCGGGACAGCCGAACACTGAAGCTTTCTTT. Translation: CASPGQPNTEAFF. This sequence joins TRBV2 and TRBJ1-1; 7 nucleotides line up with TRBD1. Trimming cost V 8 bases and J 1 base; bases outside gene matches: 4. The length of the CDR3 is 13 residues. Germline CDR1 reads SNHLY; CDR2 reads FYNNEI. Filled out from reference TRBV2 and TRBJ1-1, the complete variable domain reads EPEVTQTPSHQVTQMGQEVILRCVPISNHLYFYWYRQILGQKVEFLVSFYNNEISEKSEIFDDQFSVERPDGSNFTLKIRSTKLEDSAMYFCASPGQPNTEAFFGQGTRLTVV.

This clonotype was counted many times. This CDR3 is CSASRLATNEQFF. The CDR3 nucleotides read TGCAGTGCTAGTCGGCTAGCGACCAATGAGCAGTTCTTC. The chain combines TRBV20-1 with TRBJ2-1, with D possibly being TRBD2 (6 bases). This CDR3 is 13 amino acids long. With 3 bases removed from V and 6 bases from J, the gap between germline ends came to 12 bases. Germline V CDR1 and CDR2: DFQATT, SNEGSKA (reference sequence).

The genes are TRBV15 and TRBJ1-1; possible D gene TRBD1, 6 bases. The germline V and J ends were trimmed by 0 bases and 4 bases, with 15 bases remaining between them. Germline CDR1 reads LNHNV; CDR2 reads YYDKDF (reference sequence). This CDR3 is 16 amino acids long. The CDR3: CATSRDFQGTGTEAFF. The CDR3 DNA follows: TGTGCCACCAGCAGAGATTTTCAGGGGACGGGCACTGAAGCTTTCTTT.

In its sample, this clonotype was seen many times. This sequence joins TRBV5-5 and TRBJ1-1; no clear D. The germline V gene has CDR1 SGHKS and CDR2 YYEKEE (reference sequence). The CDR3 is made up of 15 amino acids. Trimming stripped 6 bases from V and 0 bases from J, with 15 bases between. The CDR3 sequence is CASTPWASMNTEAFF. CDR3 bases: TGTGCCAGCACCCCGTGGGCCAGCATGAACACTGAAGCTTTCTTT.

This clonotype occurred many times. The CDR3 region is CASSPPGLAGFYNEQFF. Here the CDR3 DNA reads TGTGCCAGCAGCCCCCCGGGACTAGCGGGTTTTTACAATGAGCAGTTCTTC. The rearrangement joins TRBV11-2 to TRBJ2-1, with TRBD2 identical over 12 bases. The V gene end was trimmed by 5 bases and the J gene end by 4 bases; junction bases not matched to a gene: 9. The CDR3 runs 17 residues. Germline CDR1 reads SGHAT; CDR2 reads FQNNGV.

This clonotype was picked up a small number of times. This chain connects TRBV6-1 to TRBJ2-1; TRBD1 aligns across 7 bases. The junction had 11 bases not matched to a gene; V was cut back by 1 base and J by 5 bases. Looked up from germline, CDR1 is MNHNS and CDR2 is SASEGT. This CDR3 is built from 17 residues. The CDR3 bases are TGTGCCAGCAGTGAAGAACTACGGGGACAGCTTAACAATGAGCAGTTCTTC. This encodes CASSEELRGQLNNEQFF.

This clonotype was recorded a few times. The V gene is TRBV9, the J gene TRBJ2-5; tentatively, D is TRBD1 (5 bases). Looked up from germline, CDR1 is SGDLS and CDR2 is YYNGEE. The CDR3 consists of 15 residues. Trimming pared 6 bases from V and 5 bases from J, leaving 20 bases between. The CDR3 DNA follows: TGTGCCAGCACGGTTGAATCAGGGAAGGTCGAGACCCAGTACTTC. It specifies CASTVESGKVETQYF.

V and J are TRBV20-1 and TRBJ2-7, with TRBD2 matching over 10 bases. J was trimmed by 4 bases and V by 5 bases; bases with no gene match: 5. Germline values: CDR1 DFQATT, CDR2 SNEGSKA (reference sequence). This CDR3 region has 13 residues. For the CDR3, the DNA is TGCAGTGCTGAGCGGGGGGGCCGGTACGAGCAGTACTTC. It specifies CSAERGGRYEQYF.